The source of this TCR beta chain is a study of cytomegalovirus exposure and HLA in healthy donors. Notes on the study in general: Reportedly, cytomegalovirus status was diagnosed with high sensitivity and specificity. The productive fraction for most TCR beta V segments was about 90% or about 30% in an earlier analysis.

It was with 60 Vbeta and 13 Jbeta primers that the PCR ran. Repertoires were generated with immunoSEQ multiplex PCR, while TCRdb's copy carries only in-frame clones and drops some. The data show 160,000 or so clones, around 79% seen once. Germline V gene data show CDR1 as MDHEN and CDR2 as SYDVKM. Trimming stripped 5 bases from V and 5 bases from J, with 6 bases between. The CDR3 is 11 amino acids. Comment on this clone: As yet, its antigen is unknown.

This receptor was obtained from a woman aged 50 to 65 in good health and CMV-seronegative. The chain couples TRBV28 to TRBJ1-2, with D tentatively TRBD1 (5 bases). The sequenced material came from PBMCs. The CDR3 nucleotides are TGTGCCAGCAGTGACAGATATGGCTACACCTTC. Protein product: CASSDRYGYTF.